This T cell receptor beta chain was observed in a study of cytomegalovirus exposure and HLA in healthy donors. About the research overall: There were 117 million unique TCR beta sequences, drawn from 150 million to 200 million T cells, in an earlier analysis.

Turning to this clone: Its antigen remains unknown.

Study-level points and caveats: Later genetic work tied a missense DCLRE1C variant to beta-chain V and J trimming. The authors enumerated 180 or so TCR beta chains as linked to cytomegalovirus.

After removal of 5 bases from V and 4 bases from J, the junction contained 18 bases not matched to a gene. Germline-derived CDR1 and CDR2 are SGHTA and FQGNSA. This CDR3 spans 18 amino acids. PCR primers comprised 60 Vbeta and 13 Jbeta primers. TCRdb keeps only in-frame clones here, not all; method: immunoSEQ multiplex PCR. The listing records approximately 96,000 clones. The clonotype originates from a girl aged 5 to 17 in good health and CMV-seropositive. The sequencing sample was made of PBMCs. The chain combines TRBV7-2 with TRBJ2-3, with TRBD2 matching over 7 bases. CDR3 in DNA: TGTGCCAGCAGCATACAGAGGAGGACTAGTGTAGCGGCAGATACGCAGTATTTT. Translated: CASSIQRRTSVAADTQYF.